This T cell receptor beta chain was retrieved from a study of T cells in Graves' hyperthyroidism and ophthalmopathy. Per the germline V gene, CDR1 is MGHRA and CDR2 is YSYEKL. V dropped 0 bases and J dropped 0 bases, with 15 bases sitting between them. This CDR3 is 18 amino acids long. RNA transcripts served as the template for amplifying TCR beta CDR3 regions. First-round RT-PCR targeting the TCR CDR3 was performed with the HTBI primer set. TCRdb analysed the multiplex PCR reads with MiXCR anew, one entry per CDR3 protein. The table lists approximately 400,000 distinct CDR3 sequences, around 16% of them singletons.

Sequencing input: blood. The rearrangement uses TRBV4-1 and TRBJ1-5; the D is unclear. This TCR was recovered from a woman aged 18-29 years with Graves' hyperthyroidism. The CDR3 DNA reads TGCGCCAGCAGCCAAGATCCCGACGCGGCGCCTAGCAATCAGCCCCAGCATTTT. Amino acid sequence: CASSQDPDAAPSNQPQHF.